This is a list of T cell receptor beta chains from one sample in a study of T cells after yellow fever vaccination. TCRdb re-called the 5' RACE reads through MiXCR, storing one row per CDR3 protein. This repertoire shows hundreds of thousands of distinct CDR3 sequences, roughly 12% found once; its top ten account for 15% to 20%. The sequencing used PBMCs, collected on the day of the first yellow fever vaccination. The receptors derive from a man younger than 35 who received the YFV17D yellow fever vaccine. CDR3s include the opening cysteine and the closing phenylalanine or tryptophan. D genes are given only for firm matches. For some rows the clone size is stated as once, few or many, or as a class when expanded; others skip it.

CASSQRLTGELFF | TGTGCCAGCAGTCAACGTCTGACCGGGGAGCTGTTTTTT | . | TRBJ2-2 | many | TRBV7-2
CASSPGDRGRDEQYF | TGTGCCAGCAGCCCAGGGGACAGGGGGCGAGACGAGCAGTACTTC | TRBD1 | TRBJ2-7 | . | TRBV7-9
CATSRSQLYQETQYF | TGTGCCACCAGCAGATCACAACTGTACCAAGAGACCCAGTACTTC | . | TRBJ2-5 | . | TRBV15
CASSLDGTGNGNTIYF | TGCGCCAGCAGCCTTGATGGGACAGGGAATGGAAACACCATATATTTT | TRBD1 | TRBJ1-3 | few | TRBV5-1
CASTIGRGATGELFF | TGTGCCAGCACTATAGGTCGGGGGGCCACCGGGGAGCTGTTTTTT | . | TRBJ2-2 | few | TRBV28
CASSSYSGNTIYF | TGTGCCAGCAGTTCCTACTCTGGAAACACCATATATTTT | . | TRBJ1-3 | few | TRBV6-5
CASRGTAANTGELFF | TGTGCCAGCAGAGGGACAGCAGCGAACACCGGGGAGCTGTTTTTT | TRBD1 | TRBJ2-2 | few | TRBV28
CASSQTASQTGAEQYF | TGTGCCAGCAGCCAAACCGCTTCACAGACAGGGGCCGAGCAGTACTTC | TRBD1 | TRBJ2-7 | . | TRBV7-6
CASGPQNTEAFF | TGTGCCAGTGGACCCCAGAACACTGAAGCTTTCTTT | . | TRBJ1-1 | . | TRBV19
CASRDTGTGLKEQYF | TGCGCCAGCAGAGACACGGGAACAGGGCTAAAAGAGCAGTACTTC | . | TRBJ2-7 | many | TRBV10-2
CASSLDSGAYGYTF | TGCGCCAGCAGCTTGGATTCAGGGGCCTATGGCTACACCTTC | . | TRBJ1-2 | few | TRBV5-1
CASSLLPLAQINEQFF | TGTGCCAGCAGCTTATTACCTCTAGCGCAAATCAATGAGCAGTTCTTC | . | TRBJ2-1 | few | TRBV7-3
CASSFRRGGEGGETQYF | TGTGCCAGCAGCTTCCGAAGGGGGGGTGAGGGTGGGGAGACCCAGTACTTC | . | TRBJ2-5 | . | TRBV4-2
CASSRASPGEETQYF | TGCGCCAGCAGCCGCGCCTCCCCAGGGGAAGAGACCCAGTACTTC | . | TRBJ2-5 | few | TRBV5-1
CASSRRPPAGYTF | TGTGCCAGCAGTCGCAGGCCCCCCGCCGGCTACACCTTC | . | TRBJ1-2 | many | TRBV12-3/TRBV12-4
CASNGDYGETQYF | TGTGCCAGCAACGGGGACTATGGAGAGACCCAGTACTTC | TRBD2 | TRBJ2-5 | . | TRBV12-3/TRBV12-4
CASSSPGYEQYF | TGCGCCAGCAGCTCCCCGGGATACGAGCAGTACTTC | . | TRBJ2-7 | many | TRBV5-1
CASSIYPNYGYTF | TGTGCCAGCAGTATTTATCCTAACTATGGCTACACCTTC | . | TRBJ1-2 | many | TRBV5-4
CSAEGFLNTEAFF | TGCAGCGCCGAAGGGTTTTTGAACACTGAAGCTTTCTTT | . | TRBJ1-1 | many | TRBV29-1
CSARDLGGGGETQYF | TGCAGTGCTAGAGATCTGGGCGGGGGAGGTGAGACCCAGTACTTC | TRBD2 | TRBJ2-5 | . | TRBV20-1
CASSSLAGGLDEQFF | TGTGCCAGCAGCTCCCTAGCGGGGGGCCTCGATGAGCAGTTCTTC | TRBD2 | TRBJ2-1 | . | TRBV7-2
CASSFLDFRGFSPLHF | TGTGCCAGCAGCTTCCTCGACTTCAGGGGTTTCTCACCCCTCCACTTT | . | TRBJ1-6 | . | TRBV7-8
CASPRFKPGQGVVSTDTQYF | TGCGCCAGCCCACGCTTTAAACCGGGACAGGGAGTAGTCAGCACAGATACGCAGTATTTT | TRBD1 | TRBJ2-3 | large | TRBV10-2
CASSHVGESEQYF | TGTGCCAGCAGCCATGTGGGGGAGTCCGAGCAGTACTTC | . | TRBJ2-7 | . | TRBV4-2
CASSFAWGEGETQYF | TGTGCCAGCAGCTTCGCGTGGGGAGAGGGAGAGACCCAGTACTTC | . | TRBJ2-5 | few | TRBV7-9
CASSYRPGTSGGAYEQFF | TGTGCCAGCAGCTACCGTCCCGGGACTAGCGGGGGGGCCTATGAGCAGTTCTTC | TRBD2 | TRBJ2-1 | few | TRBV11-2
CASRLGSGRGNNEQFF | TGTGCCAGCAGACTCGGGTCGGGACGGGGGAACAATGAGCAGTTCTTC | . | TRBJ2-1 | many | TRBV6-5
CASSLVQGTYNSPLHF | TGTGCCAGCAGCTTAGTCCAGGGAACTTATAATTCACCCCTCCACTTT | . | TRBJ1-6 | few | TRBV7-2
CASSSGQGSWGYTF | TGCGCCAGTAGTTCGGGACAGGGATCGTGGGGCTACACCTTC | TRBD1 | TRBJ1-2 | . | TRBV10-1
CSANFRDIEAFF | TGCAGTGCTAATTTCAGGGACATTGAAGCTTTCTTT | . | TRBJ1-1 | few | TRBV20-1
CASSLGTHRAWEQYF | TGTGCCAGCAGCTTGGGAACCCACCGGGCGTGGGAGCAGTACTTC | . | TRBJ2-7 | . | TRBV5-5
CASSFAGSDTQYF | TGTGCCAGCAGCTTCGCAGGCTCGGATACGCAGTATTTT | . | TRBJ2-3 | few | TRBV7-2
CASSTRQGFQPQHF | TGTGCCAGCAGTACCCGACAGGGATTTCAGCCCCAGCATTTT | TRBD1 | TRBJ1-5 | few | TRBV12-3/TRBV12-4
CSARGDTGGYEQYF | TGCAGTGCTAGAGGGGACACAGGGGGGTACGAGCAGTACTTC | TRBD1 | TRBJ2-7 | few | TRBV20-1
CASSATRNYNEQFF | TGTGCCAGCAGCGCGACTAGAAACTACAATGAGCAGTTCTTC | . | TRBJ2-1 | many | TRBV7-2
CSVPVGTADRGEQFF | TGCAGCGTTCCTGTCGGGACAGCTGACAGGGGTGAGCAGTTCTTC | TRBD1 | TRBJ2-1 | few | TRBV29-1
CASSTKGRDLGEQYF | TGTGCCAGCAGCACTAAGGGTCGGGATCTGGGCGAGCAGTACTTC | . | TRBJ2-7 | . | TRBV7-2
CASSSSGGGQETQYF | TGTGCCAGCAGCTCCAGCGGGGGGGGCCAAGAGACCCAGTACTTC | TRBD2 | TRBJ2-5 | . | TRBV7-2
CSARVGHRTDTQYF | TGCAGTGCCAGGGTTGGGCATCGGACAGATACGCAGTATTTT | . | TRBJ2-3 | few | TRBV20-1
CASSPARGANTEAFF | TGTGCCAGCAGTCCGGCAAGGGGCGCGAACACTGAAGCTTTCTTT | . | TRBJ1-1 | . | TRBV6-1
CASSAQPGQTNTGELFF | TGTGCCAGCAGCGCACAGCCGGGACAAACGAACACCGGGGAGCTGTTTTTT | . | TRBJ2-2 | few | TRBV7-2
CASSPPTGNEAFF | TGTGCCAGCTCACCGCCTACAGGGAATGAAGCTTTCTTT | . | TRBJ1-1 | few | TRBV18
CASSYGAGLRPYNEQFF | TGTGCCAGCAGTTACGGGGCAGGACTACGACCTTACAATGAGCAGTTCTTC | . | TRBJ2-1 | many | TRBV6-2/TRBV6-3
CASSYSGHSYNEQFF | TGTGCCAGCAGTTACTCGGGACACTCCTACAATGAGCAGTTCTTC | . | TRBJ2-1 | few | TRBV6-5
CASASSTGSYEQYF | TGTGCCAGTGCCAGTTCGACAGGGTCCTACGAGCAGTACTTC | TRBD1 | TRBJ2-7 | . | TRBV19
CSASWTGGSYEQYF | TGCAGTGCATCGTGGACAGGGGGCTCCTACGAGCAGTACTTC | TRBD1 | TRBJ2-7 | . | TRBV20-1
CASSPTQARSGQFF | TGTGCCAGCTCGCCTACCCAGGCCCGTTCGGGGCAGTTCTTC | . | TRBJ2-1 | many | TRBV18
CASSPSVEDTEAFF | TGTGCCAGCAGCCCCAGTGTGGAGGACACTGAAGCTTTCTTT | . | TRBJ1-1 | . | TRBV7-8
CASSLGLAGDTDTQYF | TGCGCCAGCAGCCTAGGACTAGCGGGGGACACAGATACGCAGTATTTT | TRBD2 | TRBJ2-3 | many | TRBV5-1
CATSGVSEQETQYF | TGTGCCACCAGTGGTGTTAGCGAACAAGAGACCCAGTACTTC | . | TRBJ2-5 | . | TRBV15